This T cell receptor beta chain was recorded in a study of blood T cells in healthy people across ages (dated by TCRdb to the mid-2010s). The study in broad terms: In model experiments, template switching captured about one uniquely barcoded TCR beta cDNA molecule for every two T cells. Using deep sequencing normalized with unique cDNA molecular identifiers, the study measured how TCR beta repertoire diversity changes with age. The study analyzed two additional independent replicas of 1 million unique cDNA reads from the same blood draw for two donors, one aged 18 to 29 and one aged 80 or older. To avoid experimental bias, donors of different ages were spread randomly across the sequencing lanes. Donors were grouped into four age groups: young (average 16 years), middle-aged (39), aged (62) and long-lived (about 90).

As regards this clonotype: Its antigen remains unidentified. Base qualities were left out, and no much larger clone turns up one base away.

Broad study findings and their caveats: A strong correlation was found between observed TCR beta diversity and the percentage of naive T cells measured by flow cytometry. Compared with the aged group, more naive CD4+ T cells, fewer expanded clones and increased TCR diversity were shown by the long-lived group, suggesting age selection. Estimates of total diversity from one million sequenced T cells were regarded as lower bounds and underestimates. Since profiling was done on bulk unsorted PBMCs, naive and antigen-experienced compartments could not be conclusively compared. Donor CMV infection status was unknown, potentially confounding age-related changes in expanded clonotypes. Observed TCR beta diversity per million T cells fell roughly linearly with age, and a significant reduction was already apparent by age about 38.

The donors were 40 or so Caucasian individuals from Russia, aged roughly 6 to 100 years, who were systemically healthy. Each donor gave ten milliliters of peripheral blood, drawn into EDTA-treated Vacutainer tubes. Ficoll-Paque density-gradient centrifugation was used to isolate PBMCs, with at least 6 million obtained per sample. Trizol reagent was used to extract total RNA from the PBMCs, yielding at least 5.5 micrograms per sample. The percentages of naive CD45RAhigh/CD27high T cells were determined by flow cytometry on a PBMC aliquot from every donor. At the junction V is shortened by 2 bases and J by 7 bases, with 11 bases in between. CDR1 SNHLY and CDR2 FYNNEI were looked up in the germline V gene. From the cysteine up to the phenylalanine, the CDR3 has a length of 13 residues. Kept here is only the CDR3 DNA, which spans 39 bases and is read in frame from base 1. The library was made by 5' RACE. For sequencing, an Illumina HiSeq 2500 was employed. A second about 7 to 12 cycle PCR used a sample-barcoded 5' primer and a J-beta primer mix. Each TCR beta cDNA molecule received a unique molecular identifier from a template-switch 5' adaptor carrying 12 random nucleotides. Each sample yielded at least 2.5 million CDR3-containing paired-end reads. First-strand cDNA was synthesized from all RNA with the Mint cDNA synthesis kit, primed by a TRBC-specific oligonucleotide. Following uracil-DNA glycosylase treatment, a first 18-cycle PCR with universal primers M1SS and BC2_uni_R was performed on all cDNA. Per the original workflow: Normalization of each sample was performed by random selection of 1 million high-quality reads, each carrying a distinct molecular identifier. Reads with shared molecular identifiers were discarded instead of being binned into consensus sequences. MiTCR, run with a Q25 quality threshold and the strictest error-elimination algorithm, handled CDR3 identification, clonotype clustering and error correction. A nonparametric unseen species model with Euler transformation was used to estimate lower-bound total TCR beta diversity. TCRdb took the public reads, trimmed them with fastp at Q25, ran MiXCR for clone calling and kept in-frame beta chains. For every CDR3 protein sequence, its rows merge into one entry that carries the most common genes and DNA. The V and J calls shown here were made by TCRdb, not taken from the authors' results. This sample has roughly 800,000 distinct CDR3 sequences in its table, and roughly 50% of those were observed once. 40% to 50% of the sample goes to the ten largest clones.

The chain links TRBV2 with TRBJ1-1; TRBD1 is a weak D gene call, 5 bases matching. This clonotype was obtained from an elderly man in good health. The material sequenced was blood. The nucleotides are TGTGCCAGCAGTGAACAGGGAGCGGTTGAAGCTTTCTTT. This yields the protein CASSEQGAVEAFF.